The 25 T cell receptor beta chains below all came from one sample that was sequenced in a study of beta chain features in type 1 diabetes. Overall study findings and caveats: Type 1 diabetes patients showed a moderate but significant shortening of TCRB CDR3s in all four CD4+ subsets.

cDNA synthesis used the whole RNA isolate, giving expressed TCRB sequences. Measured with immunoSEQ multiplex PCR; TCRdb has only the in-frame clones, and not every one. This sample carries approximately 600,000 clones, roughly 12% of them seen once, and the ten largest clones take around 0.12%. No antigen has been identified for these receptors. Sequencing input: naive CD4+ T cells from blood. These receptors originate from a young man with type 1 diabetes.

The V and J genes are TRBV2 and TRBJ2-7; TRBD1 aligns across 11 bases. The CDR3 length is 15 residues. With V trimmed by 9 bases and J by 6 bases, 13 bases remained unmatched. Germline CDR1 reads SNHLY; CDR2 reads FYNNEI. The CDR3 sequence is CASTSLGQGAFEQYF. DNA for the CDR3: TGTGCCAGTACCTCCCTAGGACAGGGGGCTTTCGAGCAGTACTTC.

This clone was observed a handful of times. This same CDR3 is encoded by further DNA sequences in the sample. The V gene is TRBV18, the J gene TRBJ1-2; D gene unclear. This CDR3 region has 14 residues. The V end was cut by 0 bases, the J end by 2 bases, with 7 bases between. CDR1 is KGHSH and CDR2 is LQKENI in the germline V gene. In DNA form, the CDR3 reads TGTGCCAGCTCACCACCCTCCACCAACTATGGCTACACCTTC. Amino acid sequence: CASSPPSTNYGYTF.

This clone was counted only a few times. The rearrangement uses TRBV4-3 and TRBJ2-3, with D hard to call. V dropped 0 bases and J dropped 2 bases, with 6 bases sitting between them. There are 14 residues in the CDR3. Germline V gene data show CDR1 as LGHNA and CDR2 as YSLEER. Written as DNA, the CDR3 is TGCGCCAGCAGCCAAGATTGGGCCACAGATACGCAGTATTTT. It translates to CASSQDWATDTQYF.

The chain couples TRBV5-6 to TRBJ1-4, with 8 bases lining up with TRBD1. The CDR3 extends over 15 amino acids. With 4 bases clipped from V and 4 bases from J, the junction kept 6 bases outside the gene matches. Per germline, CDR1 SGHDT and CDR2 YYEEEE. The CDR3 protein is CASSPGQGGNEKLFF. The CDR3 nucleotides read TGTGCCAGCAGCCCCGGACAGGGTGGTAATGAAAAACTGTTTTTT.

The chain joins TRBV6-5 to TRBJ2-5, with D unclear. In germline, CDR1 is MNHEY, CDR2 SVGAGI. This CDR3 contains 12 residues. The ends were cut back, 8 bases at V and 0 bases at J, with 7 bases in the middle. The CDR3 DNA is TGTGCCAGCTCAACGTACCAAGAGACCCAGTACTTC. It yields the protein CASSTYQETQYF.

The chain is built from TRBV2 and TRBJ1-2; 9 bases fit TRBD1. The CDR3 sequence is 14 residues long. Germline assignment: CDR1 SNHLY and CDR2 FYNNEI. The V segment lost 5 bases and the J segment 4 bases; nucleotides outside the gene matches: 5. CDR3 loop: CASSQDRGGYGYTF. The CDR3 nucleotides are TGTGCCAGCAGTCAGGACAGGGGCGGCTATGGCTACACCTTC.

This clone was recorded a few times. V usage is TRBV7-9 and J usage is TRBJ1-4; D uncertain. Trimming removed 1 base at V and 12 bases at J, with 9 bases between. The CDR3 spans 12 residues. The V gene's germline CDR1 is SEHNR and CDR2 FQNEAQ (reference sequence). The CDR3 is CASSLDGGQLFF. CDR3 bases: TGTGCCAGCAGCTTAGACGGAGGGCAACTGTTTTTT.

The chain is built from TRBV29-1 and TRBJ2-3, with 9 bases fitting TRBD2. This CDR3 is 15 amino acids long. V trimming: 4 bases; J trimming: 2 bases; junction bases outside the gene matches: 7. Germline loops: CDR1 SQVTM, CDR2 ANQGSEA. The CDR3 sequence: CSVAPAGGFTDTQYF. CDR3 in DNA: TGCAGCGTTGCCCCTGCGGGGGGGTTCACAGATACGCAGTATTTT.

Here the CDR3 reads CASSLWAGGTEAFF. CDR3 nucleotides: TGCGCCAGCAGCTTGTGGGCCGGGGGAACTGAAGCTTTCTTT. V gene TRBV5-1 combines with J gene TRBJ1-1, with D maybe TRBD1 (5 bases). The germline CDR1 and CDR2 sequences are SGHRS and YFSETQ. The CDR3 has 14 residues. Trimming removed 1 base at V and 5 bases at J, with 12 bases between.

The sample holds a few counts of this clone. The V gene is TRBV18, the J gene TRBJ2-1; 7 bases fit TRBD2. The CDR3 runs to 15 residues. Germline V gene sequence: CDR1 KGHSH, CDR2 LQKENI. With 3 bases clipped from V and 8 bases from J, the junction kept 10 bases outside the gene matches. DNA of the CDR3: TGTGCCAGCTCACCGGGCGGGGGAAGTCCCCATGAGCAGTTCTTC. Its translation: CASSPGGGSPHEQFF.

This clone was counted between two and nine times. This chain joins TRBV25-1 and TRBJ1-3; 7 bases align to TRBD1. CDR1 is MGHDK and CDR2 is SYGVNS in the germline V gene. V gave up 5 bases and J gave up 2 bases; unmatched junction bases: 6. The CDR3 is made up of 15 amino acids. The CDR3 protein is CASSRTGDAGNTIYF. The CDR3 DNA reads as TGTGCCAGCAGTCGAACAGGGGACGCTGGAAACACCATATATTTT.

The V gene is TRBV7-2, the J gene TRBJ1-1, with 7 bases identical to TRBD1. This CDR3 has 15 amino acids. Germline values: CDR1 SGHTA, CDR2 FQGNSA. V shed 3 bases and J 5 bases; nucleotides not matched to a gene: 9. The CDR3 DNA follows: TGTGCCAGCAGCTTGCTTGCGACAGGGAGGACTGAAGCTTTCTTT. This encodes CASSLLATGRTEAFF.

This clone came up a few times. This sequence joins TRBV5-1 and TRBJ1-1; a weak D match, TRBD1 (5 bases). The length of the CDR3 is 14 residues. V lost 2 bases and J lost 1, with 9 bases in between. Germline V gene data show CDR1 as SGHRS and CDR2 as YFSETQ. This chain's CDR3 is CASSFREPNTEAFF. CDR3 in DNA: TGCGCCAGCAGCTTCAGGGAGCCGAACACTGAAGCTTTCTTT.

This clone was seen more than once but under ten times. This chain links TRBV29-1 with TRBJ1-4; TRBD1 matches 7 bases. The CDR3 covers 13 residues. Germline assignment: CDR1 SQVTM and CDR2 ANQGSEA. The ends lost 6 bases at V and 7 bases at J; junction bases unmatched: 8. This CDR3 reads CSVAMGQREKLFF. CDR3 nucleotide sequence: TGCAGCGTCGCCATGGGACAGCGTGAAAAACTGTTTTTT.

The chain uses TRBV5-6 and TRBJ2-1, with a possible D match to TRBD2 (6 bases). With 6 bases removed from V and 3 bases from J, the gap between germline ends came to 16 bases. CDR1 is SGHDT and CDR2 is YYEEEE in the germline V gene. This CDR3 spans 15 amino acids. CDR3 loop: CASIRGGGIYNEQFF. The DNA for the CDR3 is TGTGCCAGCATCCGGGGTGGAGGGATCTACAATGAGCAGTTCTTC.

This clone was observed a handful of times. This chain uses TRBV25-1 with TRBJ2-7; D call uncertain. The V end was cut by 3 bases, the J end by 6 bases, with 6 bases between. CDR3 length equals 11 residues. Germline V gene sequence: CDR1 MGHDK, CDR2 SYGVNS. This chain's CDR3 is CASSENSEQYF. The CDR3, as DNA: TGTGCCAGCAGTGAGAACTCCGAGCAGTACTTC.

The rearrangement joins TRBV30 to TRBJ1-2; D unresolved. Trimming pared 6 bases from V and 1 base from J, leaving 9 bases between. CDR3 length: 12 amino acids. Germline CDR1 reads GTSNPN; CDR2 reads SVGIG (reference sequence). The CDR3 nucleotides read TGTGCCTGTCAGACGGTTAACTATGGCTACACCTTC. As protein: CACQTVNYGYTF.

The chain uses TRBV2 and TRBJ1-2; D not resolved. The germline CDR1 and CDR2 sequences are SNHLY and FYNNEI. V was pared by 4 bases and J by 2 bases, with 14 bases between. CDR3 length: 15 amino acids. In DNA, the CDR3 is TGTGCCAGCAGTGTATCGGTAGGCCTCAACTATGGCTACACCTTC. As protein: CASSVSVGLNYGYTF.

On this clone: Other nucleotide sequences from this sample produce the same CDR3. The gene calls are TRBV7-2 and TRBJ2-7; perhaps TRBD2 as D (5 bases). V gave up 4 bases and J gave up 3 bases, with 10 bases separating them. In germline, CDR1 is SGHTA, CDR2 FQGNSA. The CDR3 sequence is 13 residues long. The CDR3 DNA sequence: TGTGCCAGCAGCTCAAGCGGTGGCTACGAGCAGTACTTC. Residues: CASSSSGGYEQYF. Variable domain in full (rest from reference TRBV7-2 and TRBJ2-7): GAGVSQSPSNKVTEKGKDVELRCDPISGHTALYWYRQSLGQGLEFLIYFQGNSAPDKSGLPSDRFSAERTGGSVSTLTIQRTQQEDSAVYLCASSSSGGYEQYFGPGTRLTVT.

The V call is TRBV7-2, the J call TRBJ1-1; TRBD1 matches 9 bases. Unmatched junction bases numbered 4, after V lost 4 bases and J lost 4 bases. This CDR3 comprises 14 residues. Germline values: CDR1 SGHTA, CDR2 FQGNSA. CDR3 residues: CASSSTQGATEAFF. CDR3 bases: TGTGCCAGCAGCTCTACACAGGGGGCCACTGAAGCTTTCTTT.

This clone was seen only a few times. The J gene is TRBJ2-1, the V gene TRBV7-2; possibly TRBD1 or TRBD2 for D (5 bases each). V was trimmed by 4 bases and J by 4 bases, leaving 11 bases between them. Per the germline V gene, CDR1 is SGHTA and CDR2 is FQGNSA. The CDR3 is 14 amino acids. The CDR3 reads CASSSTGRYNEQFF. The CDR3, as DNA: TGTGCCAGCAGCTCGACGGGACGGTACAATGAGCAGTTCTTC.

The chain is built from TRBV6-4 and TRBJ2-6; 7 bases map to TRBD2. The V gene's germline CDR1 is MRHNA and CDR2 SNTAGT. CDR3 length: 13 amino acids. J gave up 2 bases and V 11 bases, and 3 bases lay outside the gene matches. This CDR3 reads CARGGPGANVLTF. CDR3 DNA: TGTGCCCGCGGGGGTCCTGGGGCCAACGTCCTGACTTTC.

The chain recombines TRBV29-1 with TRBJ1-4; no reliable D call. V lost 7 bases to trimming and J lost 4 bases, with 16 bases between them. The CDR3 covers 14 residues. CDR1 is SQVTM and CDR2 is ANQGSEA in the germline V gene. The CDR3 region has the DNA TGCAGCGCTCTGGGAGGCTTTGGTAATGAAAAACTGTTTTTT. Protein product: CSALGGFGNEKLFF.

This clone appeared a few times. This chain links TRBV4-3 with TRBJ2-3, with D possibly called TRBD1 or TRBD2 (5 bases each). This CDR3 is 16 amino acids long. Trimming took off 4 bases at V and 1 base at J, with 15 bases between the two ends. Germline V CDR1 and CDR2: LGHNA, YSLEER. CDR3 in amino acids: CASSLTGGWGTDTQYF. Here the CDR3 DNA reads TGCGCCAGCAGCCTAACAGGAGGTTGGGGCACAGATACGCAGTATTTT.

This clone was seen only a few times. Other DNA sequences within the sample encode an identical CDR3. The genes are TRBV7-2 and TRBJ2-7; D is unresolved. This CDR3 spans 14 amino acids. V shed 1 base and J shed 0 bases, with 7 bases lying between them. Germline V gene sequence: CDR1 SGHTA, CDR2 FQGNSA. For the CDR3, the DNA is TGTGCCAGCAGCTTAGGCCAGAACTCCTACGAGCAGTACTTC. Translating it yields CASSLGQNSYEQYF.